This T cell receptor (beta chain) came from a study of Graves' ophthalmopathy and Graves' hyperthyroidism. Amplification of the TCR beta CDR3 regions used RNA transcripts (as template). The library came from an HTBI-primed first-round RT-PCR and a second-round multiplex PCR. Each CDR3 protein gets one entry after TCRdb re-called the multiplex PCR reads with MiXCR. The profile shows about 550,000 distinct CDR3 sequences, approximately 35% of them singletons. Germline CDR1 is MGHRA and CDR2 is YSYEKL. There are 15 residues in the CDR3. The V end lost 0 bases, the J end lost 3 bases, and 11 bases lay between the germline ends. This clonotype has at least ten counts. Its antigen is not identified. Hyperthyroidism cases were recent diagnoses of under 2 months' duration in people aged 18 to 65. Notes on the study in general: Appearing in blood as well were most expanded thyroid clonotypes above 0.001 frequency. The model predicted progression of ophthalmopathy with a sensitivity of 70% to 71%, and its specificity was about 72%.

The chain joins TRBV4-1 to TRBJ1-2, with D possibly being TRBD1 (6 bases). The sequenced sample consisted of peripheral blood or thyroid tissue (not recorded which). The sequence came from an adult man with Graves' hyperthyroidism. CDR3 in amino acids: CASSQDRGMDYGYTF. The CDR3 nucleotides are TGCGCCAGCAGCCAAGACAGGGGAATGGACTATGGCTACACCTTC.